This T cell receptor beta chain was captured in a study of blood T cells in healthy people across ages. The length of the CDR3 is 13 residues. Germline CDR1 reads SGHRS; CDR2 reads YFSETQ. Trimming pared 6 bases from V and 5 bases from J, leaving 12 bases between. This clonotype came up a few times. What it recognizes is unknown. Samples each yielded at least 5 micrograms of total RNA. A J-beta primer mix and a sample-barcoded 5' primer were used in a second PCR of roughly 6 to 11 cycles. CDR3-containing paired-end reads numbered at least 2.5 million in each sample. TCRdb used MiXCR to reprocess the 5' RACE reads, holding one entry per CDR3 protein. The sample gives 1.2 million to 1.5 million distinct CDR3 sequences, roughly 40% of which show up once; less than 8% is in the top ten. Regarding the study as a whole: The percentage of naive T cells correlated strongly with TCR beta diversity. The long-lived group displayed more naive CD4+ cells, plus higher diversity, than the aged donors did.

The sequence was obtained from a woman aged 18-29 years in good health. The chain uses TRBV5-1 and TRBJ2-1; no firm D call. Sequencing used blood. The CDR3 DNA reads as TGCGCCAGCATACACGACCTTGACAATGAGCAGTTCTTC. This codes for CASIHDLDNEQFF.